Shown below are 29 T cell receptor beta chains from a single sample sequenced in a study of brain T cells in children with intractable seizures. Clones were sequenced by immunoSEQ multiplex PCR, and TCRdb holds only the in-frame ones, with some missing. The repertoire holds about 40,000 clones, about 93% seen once, with 6.3% in the top ten. The source material was peripheral blood, sampled at surgery. These receptors were obtained from a girl aged 2 to 10 with tuberous sclerosis and intractable seizures.

V is TRBV6-1 and J is TRBJ2-1, with TRBD2 matching 12 bases. The CDR3 runs to 17 residues. Germline assignment: CDR1 MNHNS and CDR2 SASEGT. Trimming at V came to 3 bases and at J to 0 bases, leaving 3 bases not matched to a gene. CDR3 nucleotide sequence: TGTGCCAGCAGTGAGTCACTAGCGGGGGGCTCCTACAATGAGCAGTTCTTC. Protein: CASSESLAGGSYNEQFF.

The chain carries TRBV24-1 and TRBJ1-6; TRBD1 aligns across 11 bases. Trimming removed 2 bases from V and 5 bases from J; junction bases left unmatched: 7. CDR1 KGHDR and CDR2 SFDVKD come from the germline V gene. CDR3 size: 18 residues. CDR3 coding DNA: TGTGCCACCAGTGATTCGGACAGGGGGCCGTTCGATAATTCACCCCTCCACTTT. It translates to CATSDSDRGPFDNSPLHF.

The J gene is TRBJ1-5, the V gene TRBV24-1, with 8 bases lining up with TRBD1. CDR3 length equals 17 residues. V was pared by 5 bases and J by 0 bases, with 8 bases of the junction left unmatched. CDR1 is KGHDR and CDR2 is SFDVKD in the germline V gene. CDR3 sequence (DNA): TGTGCCACCAGTGGTTCCCCGGGACAGGATAGCAATCAGCCCCAGCATTTT. Its protein is CATSGSPGQDSNQPQHF.

The chain couples TRBV9 to TRBJ2-7; D is possibly TRBD1 (6 bases). CDR1 SGDLS and CDR2 YYNGEE come from the germline V gene. V lost 3 bases, J lost 5 bases, and 24 bases lay in between. CDR3 length: 17 amino acids. The CDR3 protein is CASSDIGRGLLVNEQYV. In DNA form, the CDR3 reads TGTGCCAGCAGCGATATAGGTAGGGGGTTACTCGTCAACGAGCAGTACGTC.

This clone was recorded once. The chain recombines TRBV3-1 (or the pseudogene TRBV3-2) with TRBJ1-5; D remains ambiguous. V was trimmed by 1 base and J by 4 bases, leaving 8 bases between them. CDR3 length: 14 residues. Germline V CDR1 and CDR2: LGHDT, YNNKEL (reference sequence). CDR3 sequence: CASSQGTGNQPQHF. The CDR3 DNA sequence: TGTGCCAGCAGCCAAGGGACGGGGAATCAGCCCCAGCATTTT.

This clone was seen just once. The V call is TRBV7-3, the J call TRBJ2-1, with D possibly TRBD2 on 6 matching bases. CDR1 is SGHTA and CDR2 is FQGTGA in the germline V gene. CDR3 length equals 14 residues. V lost 5 bases to trimming and J lost 7 bases, with 15 bases between them. The CDR3 spells CASSLSPGVNEQFF. CDR3 nucleotide sequence: TGTGCCAGCAGCCTCTCCCCGGGGGTAAATGAGCAGTTCTTC.

The chain carries TRBV21-1 and TRBJ1-5. TRBV21-1 is described as a pseudogene. CDR3 length: 15 residues. The CDR3 DNA is TGTGCCAGCAGCAAGGGCGGCCCTAGCAATCAGCCCCAGCATTTT. This sequence encodes CASSKGGPSNQPQHF.

The chain carries TRBV18 and TRBJ2-3; D unresolved. V was cut by 1 base and J by 6 bases, with 8 bases left in between. The CDR3 consists of 13 residues. Germline CDR1 KGHSH, CDR2 LQKENI. CDR3 sequence (DNA): TGTGCCAGCTCACCACTACGCTCGGATACGCAGTATTTT. Encoded protein: CASSPLRSDTQYF. Drawing the rest from reference TRBV18 and TRBJ2-3, the complete variable domain is NAGVMQNPRHLVRRRGQEARLRCSPMKGHSHVYWYRQLPEEGLKFMVYLQKENIIDESGMPKERFSAEFPKEGPSILRIQQVVRGDSAAYFCASSPLRSDTQYFGPGTRLTVL.

This chain connects TRBV5-1 to TRBJ2-3; D perhaps matches TRBD2 (6 bases). Germline-derived CDR1 and CDR2 are SGHRS and YFSETQ. V lost 0 bases and J 1 base, leaving 18 bases between the germline ends. The CDR3 spans 18 residues. In DNA form, the CDR3 reads TGCGCCAGCAGCTTGGAAAGTCCCGGGGGTTGGGGCACAGATACGCAGTATTTT. This sequence encodes CASSLESPGGWGTDTQYF. The entire variable domain, with the rest obtained from reference TRBV5-1 and TRBJ2-3, is as follows: KAGVTQTPRYLIKTRGQQVTLSCSPISGHRSVSWYQQTPGQGLQFLFEYFSETQRNKGNFPGRFSGRQFSNSRSEMNVSTLELGDSALYLCASSLESPGGWGTDTQYFGPGTRLTVL.

The CDR3 DNA reads as TGCGCCAGCAGCGGTGACAGGGATAATGGCTACACCTTC. Its translation: CASSGDRDNGYTF. V and J are TRBV5-1 and TRBJ1-2; 7 bases agree with TRBD1. The germline V gene encodes CDR1 SGHRS and CDR2 YFSETQ. V lost 4 bases, J lost 6 bases, and 6 bases stayed unmatched. This CDR3 is built from 13 residues.

The V call is TRBV7-2, the J call TRBJ2-5; the D is unclear. Germline-derived CDR1 and CDR2 are SGHTA and FQGNSA. V lost 3 bases, J lost 0 bases, and 8 bases lay in between. This CDR3 spans 14 amino acids. In DNA form, the CDR3 reads TGTGCCAGCAGCTTCCTCGGATACCAAGAGACCCAGTACTTC. Translating gives CASSFLGYQETQYF. The full variable domain, in which reference TRBV7-2 and TRBJ2-5 provide the parts outside the CDR3, is GAGVSQSPSNKVTEKGKDVELRCDPISGHTALYWYRQSLGQGLEFLIYFQGNSAPDKSGLPSDRFSAERTGGSVSTLTIQRTQQEDSAVYLCASSFLGYQETQYFGPGTRLLVL.

The chain carries TRBV29-1 and TRBJ1-2; 9 nucleotides align to TRBD1. Trimming took 5 bases from V and 8 from J; bases not matched to a gene: 3. Germline CDR1 is SQVTM and CDR2 is ANQGSEA. This CDR3 spans 11 amino acids. The CDR3 coding sequence is TGCAGCGTTTGGGACAGGGCCGGCTACACCTTC. Translating gives CSVWDRAGYTF.

The chain carries TRBV12-5 and TRBJ1-5; unclear D gene. V was cut by 5 bases and J by 10 bases, with 9 bases left in between. This CDR3 is built from 11 residues. Germline CDR1 LGHNT, CDR2 FRNRAP. The CDR3 reads CASGLTVPQHF. CDR3 sequence (DNA): TGTGCTAGTGGTCTCACAGTTCCCCAGCATTTT.

This clone was seen a single time. The rearrangement links TRBV5-4 to TRBJ2-1, with 7 bases identical to TRBD2. Germline lookup yields CDR1 SGHNT and CDR2 YYREEE (reference sequence). The V gene end was trimmed by 0 bases and the J gene end by 9 bases; junction bases not matched to a gene: 12. The CDR3 has 16 amino acids. CDR3 nucleotide sequence: TGTGCCAGCAGCTTGGAAGGGCAGCGGGGCCTCGGTGAGCAGTTCTTC. It yields the protein CASSLEGQRGLGEQFF. Full variable domain (rest looked up from reference TRBV5-4 and TRBJ2-1): ETGVTQSPTHLIKTRGQQVTLRCSSQSGHNTVSWYQQALGQGPQFIFQYYREEENGRGNFPPRFSGLQFPNYSSELNVNALELDDSALYLCASSLEGQRGLGEQFFGPGTRLTVL.

V usage is TRBV10-3 and J usage is TRBJ1-3; D is perhaps TRBD1 (5 bases). CDR3 length: 17 amino acids. The V and J ends lost 3 bases and 0 bases respectively, with 15 bases between them. Germline V gives CDR1 ENHRY, CDR2 SYGVKD. In DNA, the CDR3 is TGTGCCATCAGTGACTGGGGGTCCCACCTCTCTGGAAACACCATATATTTT. This codes for CAISDWGSHLSGNTIYF.

The V and J genes are TRBV18 and TRBJ1-5; a possible D gene is TRBD1 (6 bases). The CDR3 is 15 amino acids. The germline CDR1 and CDR2 sequences are KGHSH and LQKENI. The V and J ends lost 3 bases and 3 bases respectively, with 12 bases between them. CDR3 residues: CASSPPGADNQPQHF. The DNA for the CDR3 is TGTGCCAGCTCACCCCCGGGGGCGGACAATCAGCCCCAGCATTTT.

V gene TRBV10-3 combines with J gene TRBJ2-4; D is possibly TRBD1 or TRBD2 (7 bases each). This CDR3 spans 15 amino acids. Germline CDR1 ENHRY, CDR2 SYGVKD. V was pared by 4 bases and J by 7 bases, with 17 bases between. CDR3 sequence (DNA): TGTGCCATCAGTGGGACAGGAGTCGGGAGGAACATTCAGTACTTC. Its translation: CAISGTGVGRNIQYF.

The chain has TRBV29-1 and TRBJ1-2, with TRBD1 matching over 8 bases. The V segment lost 2 bases and the J segment 4 bases; nucleotides outside the gene matches: 6. Germline V CDR1 and CDR2: SQVTM, ANQGSEA. This CDR3 has 14 residues. The CDR3 here is CSVEKGTGAYGYTF. DNA for the CDR3: TGCAGCGTTGAAAAGGGGACAGGAGCCTATGGCTACACCTTC.

The V gene is TRBV15, the J gene TRBJ1-3; D is perhaps TRBD1 (5 bases). The CDR3 has 19 residues. Germline V CDR1 and CDR2: LNHNV, YYDKDF (reference sequence). Deletions cut 4 bases from V and 2 bases from J, with 24 bases between. The CDR3, as DNA: TGTGCCACCAGCAAACGATTACAGGTCTCGGATGAAGCTGGAAACACCATATATTTT. This codes for CATSKRLQVSDEAGNTIYF.

The genes are TRBV7-6 and TRBJ1-6, with D hard to call. The germline V gene encodes CDR1 SGHVS and CDR2 FNYEAQ. The CDR3 runs to 13 residues. V dropped 5 bases and J dropped 5 bases, with 7 bases sitting between them. The CDR3 sequence: CASSPANNSPLHF. DNA of the CDR3: TGTGCCAGCAGCCCAGCCAATAATTCACCCCTCCACTTT.

The chain joins TRBV6-5 to TRBJ2-2; D may be TRBD1 (5 bases). The CDR3 covers 14 residues. Between the trimmed V and J ends, which lost 5 bases and 9 bases, there was a span of 16 bases. Germline CDR1 MNHEY, CDR2 SVGAGI. CDR3 loop: CASSITGQVRELFF. CDR3 in DNA: TGTGCCAGCAGTATTACCGGACAAGTCAGGGAGCTGTTTTTT.

The CDR3 nucleotides read TGTGCCACCAGCAGAGATTCATCAGAGACCCAGTACTTC. It yields the protein CATSRDSSETQYF. The chain has TRBV15 and TRBJ2-5; D ambiguous. This CDR3 is built from 13 residues. Germline CDR1 and CDR2: LNHNV and YYDKDF (reference sequence). Deletions cut 0 bases from V and 4 bases from J, with 6 bases between.

This chain connects TRBV6-5 to TRBJ1-6, with D maybe TRBD1 (5 bases). Germline V gene data show CDR1 as MNHEY and CDR2 as SVGAGI. V was pared by 7 bases and J by 2 bases, with 9 bases between. The CDR3 runs to 14 residues. The CDR3 coding sequence is TGTGCCAGCACCGACAGAACCTATAATTCACCCCTCCACTTT. Protein sequence: CASTDRTYNSPLHF.

The rearrangement uses TRBV6-5 and TRBJ2-2; D is possibly TRBD2 (6 bases). The CDR3 is 15 residues long. From germline, CDR1 is MNHEY and CDR2 SVGAGI. V was shortened by 4 bases and J by 1 base, with 10 bases between the two germline ends. The CDR3 loop is CASSSGTENTGELFF. Here the CDR3 DNA reads TGTGCCAGCAGTTCCGGGACTGAGAACACCGGGGAGCTGTTTTTT.

The chain carries TRBV19 and TRBJ1-2; D gene unclear. CDR3 size: 15 residues. The germline V gene has CDR1 LNHDA and CDR2 SQIVND (reference sequence). With 0 bases removed from V and 4 bases from J, the gap between germline ends came to 12 bases. The CDR3: CASSIDSSQLYGYTF. Here the CDR3 DNA reads TGTGCCAGTAGTATAGATTCTAGCCAACTCTATGGCTACACCTTC.

V and J are TRBV9 and TRBJ1-1; D remains unclear. Germline V gene data show CDR1 as SGDLS and CDR2 as YYNGEE. This CDR3 has 15 residues. The V gene lost 3 bases and the J gene lost 1 base, with 13 bases spanning the gap. CDR3 in DNA: TGTGCCAGCAGCGCAATTGCCAGTTGGAACACTGAAGCTTTCTTT. It yields the protein CASSAIASWNTEAFF.

Comment on this clone: Germline and junction disagree at one end, which may indicate a read error. This chain joins TRBV2 and TRBJ1-2, with 8 bases aligning to TRBD1. The CDR3 is 13 amino acids. The germline CDR1 and CDR2 sequences are SNHLY and FYNNEI. CDR3 coding DNA: TGTGCCCGCAGGGGGCGGGGGGAGTATGGCTACACCTTC. Amino acid sequence: CARRGRGEYGYTF.

V and J are TRBV7-2 and TRBJ2-3; weak D call: TRBD2 (6 bases). CDR1 and CDR2 from the germline V gene are SGHTA and FQGNSA. V shed 2 bases and J shed 4 bases, with 16 bases lying between them. The CDR3 contains 16 residues. The CDR3 coding sequence is TGTGCCAGCAGCTTATCCAGGTCATCGGGAGCAGATACGCAGTATTTT. This codes for CASSLSRSSGADTQYF.

The chain recombines TRBV3-1 (or the pseudogene TRBV3-2) with TRBJ1-3; D is undetermined. Deletions cut 1 base from V and 1 base from J, with 8 bases between. Germline V gives CDR1 LGHDT, CDR2 YNNKEL (reference sequence). The CDR3 consists of 15 residues. The CDR3 DNA reads as TGTGCCAGCAGCCAAGTGGGGTTATCTGGAAACACCATATATTTT. It specifies CASSQVGLSGNTIYF.